These T cell receptor beta chains were read from a single sample in a study of T cell changes during pregnancy in multiple sclerosis. The assay was immunoSEQ multiplex PCR, and TCRdb's table has in-frame clones only and misses some. The sample lists about 50,000 clones, 90% to 95% occurring once. Sequenced here: CD4+ T cells from peripheral blood mononuclear cells, sampled after pregnancy. The receptors here all came from a female donor with multiple sclerosis, enrolled in a pregnancy study. Both conserved end residues are part of each CDR3. D genes are given only for firm matches.

V gene	J gene	D gene	CDR3 DNA	CDR3 protein
TRBV7-8	TRBJ1-3	.	TGTGCCAGCAGCGTGGACAGAATCTCTGGAAACACCATATATTTT	CASSVDRISGNTIYF
TRBV7-9	TRBJ2-5	TRBD2	TGTGCCAGCAGCTTAGCAGCGGGAGGGGCCCAAGAGACCCAGTACTTC	CASSLAAGGAQETQYF
TRBV7-9	TRBJ1-2	.	TGTGCCAGCAGCTTAGGTCGTGCAGGGGTGGGCTACTATGGCTACACCTTC	CASSLGRAGVGYYGYTF
TRBV28	TRBJ1-2	.	TGTGCCAGCATCACGGGAGGGGCGTCTCGTGGCTATACCTTC	CASITGGASRGYTF
TRBV10-2	TRBJ1-1	.	TGCGCCAGCAGTCCCTGGACACAGAACACTGAAGCTTTCTTT	CASSPWTQNTEAFF
TRBV6-1	TRBJ1-5	.	TGTGCCAGCAGAGGGGTTGAAAGGAATCAGCCCCAGCATTTT	CASRGVERNQPQHF
TRBV28	TRBJ2-7	TRBD2	TGTGCCAGCAGTTTACATGGGGCTAGCGGGAGGGCCGAGCAGTACTTC	CASSLHGASGRAEQYF
TRBV30	TRBJ1-2	.	TGTGCCTGGAGGAGCAGGGCGGGGGGCTACACCTTC	CAWRSRAGGYTF
TRBV6-6	TRBJ1-1	.	TGTGCCAGCAGTTATTTTACAGGGAGCACTGAAGCTTTCTTT	CASSYFTGSTEAFF
TRBV7-6	TRBJ2-2	TRBD1	TGTGCCAGCAGGAGGACAGGGGATACCGGGGAGCTGTTTTTT	CASRRTGDTGELFF
TRBV7-8	TRBJ2-2	TRBD2	TGTGCCAGCAGGCGAAGGACTAGCGACACCGGGGAGCTGTTTTTT	CASRRRTSDTGELFF